The rows below give T cell receptor beta chains drawn from one sample of a study of T cell responses to AZD1222 COVID-19 vaccine. Sequenced by immunoSEQ multiplex PCR; TCRdb stores in-frame clones only, minus some. The sample carries about 120,000 clones, more than 85% recorded once. Sequenced here: peripheral blood, sampled 28 days after the second AZD1222 dose. Source of these receptors: an adult who received the AZD1222 COVID-19 vaccine. Both conserved end residues are part of each CDR3. D genes are given only for firm matches. Clone size is given for some rows only: seen once, a few or many times, or a class if the clone is expanded.

v_gene	d_gene	abundance	CDR3aa
TRBV5-4	.	.	CASSEYNEQFF
TRBV11-3	.	.	CASSLGNEQFF
TRBV30	.	.	CAWSLNLAPRGEKLFF
TRBV5-1	TRBD2	.	CASSFGLAGGNDEQFF
TRBV6-5	TRBD1	.	CASRRTGGWQETQYF
TRBV19	.	once	CASSIGRDSTDTQYF
TRBV7-2	TRBD2	.	CASSLGGTSGHEQFF
TRBV5-1	TRBD1	.	CASRDPGQRSGANVLTF
TRBV5-4	TRBD1	.	CASSSPGQGSLRSGYTF
TRBV7-8	.	.	CASSLGISGNTIYF
TRBV27	.	.	CASAQSRGPNEKLFF
TRBV14	.	few	CASSRTFPYEQYF
TRBV19	TRBD2	medium-sized	CASSVPLASLLNGEQFF
TRBV6-6	TRBD1	.	CASSPDQGARTEAFF
TRBV30	.	.	CAWATQETQYF